This entry lists 31 T cell receptor beta chains sequenced from one sample in a study of blood T cell repertoires in COVID-19. Data came from immunoSEQ multiplex PCR; TCRdb stores just in-frame clones and leaves some out. The table records some 150,000 clones, 70% to 90% of them present only once. The material sequenced was peripheral blood. The receptors derive from a woman older than 75 with acute or convalescent COVID-19.

J is TRBJ2-1 and V is TRBV18; the match to TRBD2 covers 7 bases. J lost 2 bases, V lost 6 bases, and 10 bases had no gene match. Germline CDR1 reads KGHSH; CDR2 reads LQKENI. The CDR3 runs to 16 residues. In DNA form, the CDR3 reads TGTGCCAGCTCTTACCAGGTAGCGGGCGCCTACAATGAGCAGTTCTTC. This gives the protein CASSYQVAGAYNEQFF.

This chain links TRBV6-1 with TRBJ1-6; D perhaps matches TRBD1 (6 bases). Per the germline V gene, CDR1 is MNHNS and CDR2 is SASEGT. The CDR3 has 19 amino acids. The V gene lost 2 bases and the J gene lost 3 bases, with 20 bases spanning the gap. In DNA, the CDR3 is TGTGCCAGCAGTGAACCCGGACAGAAGAGATTTTACTATAATTCACCCCTCCACTTT. This encodes CASSEPGQKRFYYNSPLHF.

This clone was counted a single time. One junction end does not reproduce the germline sequence, and a read error may be involved. The rearrangement uses TRBV7-7 and TRBJ2-1; 10 bases are shared with TRBD2. CDR1 is SSHAT and CDR2 is FNYEAQ in the germline V gene (reference sequence). There are 15 residues in the CDR3. This chain's CDR3 is CASSPTSGPNNEQFF. For the CDR3, the DNA is TGTGCTAGCAGCCCGACTAGCGGGCCAAACAATGAGCAGTTCTTC. The full variable domain, in which reference TRBV7-7 and TRBJ2-1 provide the parts outside the CDR3, is GAGVSQSPRYKVTKRGQDVTLRCDPISSHATLYWYQQALGQGPEFLTYFNYEAQPDKSGLPSDRFSAERPEGSISTLTIQRTEQRDSAMYRCASSPTSGPNNEQFFGPGTRLTVL.

The rearrangement joins TRBV5-1 to TRBJ1-3; perhaps TRBD1 as D (6 bases). The ends were cut back, 2 bases at V and 0 bases at J, with 15 bases in the middle. The CDR3 contains 17 residues. Germline V gene lookup returns CDR1 SGHRS and CDR2 YFSETQ. The CDR3: CASSLQGGGLSGNTIYF. In DNA form, the CDR3 reads TGCGCCAGCAGCTTACAGGGAGGGGGACTCTCTGGAAACACCATATATTTT.

The V call is TRBV29-1, the J call TRBJ2-5; TRBD2 might be the D (6 bases). Germline V gene data show CDR1 as SQVTM and CDR2 as ANQGSEA. There are 13 residues in the CDR3. Trimming removed 5 bases at V and 4 bases at J, with 14 bases between. The CDR3 is CSVLRGGGETQYF. CDR3 coding DNA: TGCAGCGTTCTAAGGGGAGGCGGAGAGACCCAGTACTTC.

The chain carries TRBV3-1 (or the pseudogene TRBV3-2) and TRBJ2-5; 7 nucleotides agree with TRBD1. V was pared by 6 bases and J by 1 base, with 14 bases of the junction left unmatched. CDR1 is LGHDT, CDR2 YNNKEL, per germline (reference sequence). This CDR3 region has 17 residues. CDR3 sequence reads: CASRKSNRGRAQETQYF. The CDR3 coding sequence is TGTGCCAGCAGGAAATCTAACAGGGGACGTGCCCAAGAGACCCAGTACTTC.

The genes are TRBV5-1 and TRBJ1-4, with D maybe TRBD1 (5 bases). The germline CDR1 and CDR2 sequences are SGHRS and YFSETQ. This CDR3 region has 15 residues. Trimming stripped 0 bases from V and 8 bases from J, with 14 bases between. CDR3 region: CASSLAEGVGEKLFF. The CDR3 nucleotides read TGCGCCAGCAGCTTGGCCGAAGGGGTGGGAGAAAAACTGTTTTTT.

J is TRBJ2-5 and V is TRBV9, with 10 bases aligning to TRBD2. This CDR3 is 17 amino acids long. The J segment lost 5 bases and the V segment lost 0 bases, leaving 10 bases of the junction unmatched. Looked up from germline, CDR1 is SGDLS and CDR2 is YYNGEE. CDR3 sequence reads: CASSVEPLAGGGETQYF. CDR3 nucleotide sequence: TGTGCCAGCAGCGTAGAGCCTTTAGCGGGGGGCGGTGAGACCCAGTACTTC.

V usage is TRBV9 and J usage is TRBJ1-5; 9 bases align to TRBD1. The CDR3 has 15 residues. Germline CDR1 is SGDLS and CDR2 is YYNGEE. The ends lost 4 bases at V and 6 bases at J; junction bases unmatched: 8. CDR3 DNA: TGTGCCAGCAGCTCGGGACAGGGAAGGGGTCAGCCCCAGCATTTT. Translating it yields CASSSGQGRGQPQHF.

The chain employs TRBV6-2 or TRBV6-3 and TRBJ1-5, with TRBD1 identical over 7 bases. Germline V lookup: CDR1 MNHEY, CDR2 SVGEGT. The V gene end was trimmed by 5 bases and the J gene end by 4 bases; junction bases not matched to a gene: 5. The CDR3 spans 14 residues. The CDR3 DNA is TGTGCCAGCAGTCCCCGACAGGGAAATCAGCCCCAGCATTTT. It is translated as CASSPRQGNQPQHF.

J is TRBJ1-3 and V is TRBV7-2; D possibly corresponds to TRBD1 (5 bases). V was clipped by 5 bases and J by 8 bases, with 22 bases between them. Germline V CDR1 and CDR2: SGHTA, FQGNSA. This CDR3 region has 16 residues. CDR3 amino acids: CASSTLEVRAGDTIYF. The DNA of the CDR3 is TGTGCCAGCAGCACGCTAGAGGTGCGAGCGGGGGACACCATATATTTT.

The J gene is TRBJ1-1, the V gene TRBV19; 8 nucleotides align to TRBD1. With 7 bases clipped from V and 1 base from J, the junction kept 8 bases outside the gene matches. Germline V gene data show CDR1 as LNHDA and CDR2 as SQIVND (reference sequence). The CDR3 runs 15 residues. CDR3 DNA sequence: TGTGCCAGTAAAGAAGGACAGGGTTGGAACACTGAAGCTTTCTTT. This encodes CASKEGQGWNTEAFF.

The chain carries TRBV5-4 and TRBJ1-4, with 7 bases fitting TRBD1. V lost 4 bases, J lost 8 bases, and 14 bases stayed unmatched. CDR3 size: 16 residues. Per germline, CDR1 SGHNT and CDR2 YYREEE (reference sequence). This chain's CDR3 is CASSTQDRVKGEKLFF. The CDR3 DNA reads as TGTGCCAGCAGCACACAAGACAGGGTGAAAGGGGAAAAACTGTTTTTT.

V usage is TRBV15 and J usage is TRBJ1-3; no definite D call. The CDR3 sequence is 16 residues long. Germline loops: CDR1 LNHNV, CDR2 YYDKDF (reference sequence). V was clipped by 1 base and J by 0 bases, with 10 bases between them. CDR3 amino acids: CATSRGGWSSGNTIYF. The CDR3 DNA reads TGTGCCACCAGCAGAGGCGGGTGGAGCTCTGGAAACACCATATATTTT. The whole variable domain, remainder taken from reference TRBV15 and TRBJ1-3, is DAMVIQNPRYQVTQFGKPVTLSCSQTLNHNVMYWYQQKSSQAPKLLFHYYDKDFNNEADTPDNFQSRRPNTSFCFLDIRSPGLGDTAMYLCATSRGGWSSGNTIYFGEGSWLTVV.

The chain has TRBV5-1 and TRBJ2-1, with TRBD2 identical over 13 bases. CDR3 length: 17 amino acids. Germline CDR1 and CDR2: SGHRS and YFSETQ. V shed 3 bases and J 9 bases; nucleotides not matched to a gene: 12. The CDR3 DNA reads TGCGCCAGCAGCTGGGGACCAACTAGCGGGGGGGCACCTGAGCAGTTCTTC. Amino acid sequence: CASSWGPTSGGAPEQFF.

V gene TRBV5-4 combines with J gene TRBJ1-2; 8 nucleotides align to TRBD1. With V trimmed by 5 bases and J by 2 bases, 11 bases remained unmatched. The germline gives CDR1 SGHNT, CDR2 YYREEE (reference sequence). The CDR3 totals 16 residues. This CDR3 is CASRPSPGGENYGYTF. CDR3 nucleotide sequence: TGTGCCAGCAGGCCCTCTCCAGGGGGCGAGAACTATGGCTACACCTTC.

This rearrangement joins TRBV15 to TRBJ1-1, with D possibly TRBD1 on 5 matching bases. CDR3 length equals 12 residues. V lost 2 bases, J lost 7 bases, and 8 bases lay in between. CDR1 and CDR2 (germline): LNHNV, YYDKDF (reference sequence). CDR3 in amino acids: CATSRQTDEAFF. The CDR3 coding sequence is TGTGCCACCAGCAGACAGACAGATGAAGCTTTCTTT.

This clone came up once. V is TRBV6-5 and J is TRBJ1-1; a weak D match, TRBD1 (5 bases). The V and J ends lost 0 bases and 7 bases respectively, with 12 bases between them. The CDR3 contains 14 residues. Germline values: CDR1 MNHEY, CDR2 SVGAGI. This chain's CDR3 is CASSYSLGRGEAFF. Here the CDR3 DNA reads TGTGCCAGCAGTTACTCGCTGGGGAGGGGTGAAGCTTTCTTT.

This clone was counted once. The CDR3 DNA sequence: TGTGCCTGGAGACGACAGGTAAAAGAGACCCAGTACTTC. Translating gives CAWRRQVKETQYF. The chain has TRBV30 and TRBJ2-5; possibly TRBD1 for D (6 bases). Germline V gene sequence: CDR1 GTSNPN, CDR2 SVGIG (reference sequence). V was clipped by 3 bases and J by 3 bases, with 11 bases between them. CDR3 size: 13 residues.

The V and J genes are TRBV4-1 and TRBJ1-5; no reliable D call. Trimming cost V 0 bases and J 6 bases, with 15 bases left between them. The CDR3 runs to 16 residues. The germline V gene has CDR1 MGHRA and CDR2 YSYEKL. CDR3 DNA: TGCGCCAGCAGCCAAGAAGTCTCGATAGCAAGTCAGCCCCAGCATTTT. Residues: CASSQEVSIASQPQHF.

The sample holds one count of this clone. This chain links TRBV9 with TRBJ1-2; 12 bases map to TRBD1. CDR3 length: 16 residues. Trimming cost V 0 bases and J 4 bases; bases outside gene matches: 4. The V gene's germline CDR1 is SGDLS and CDR2 YYNGEE. CDR3 DNA sequence: TGTGCCAGCAGCGTAGCGGGACAGGGGGCGTTCTATGGCTACACCTTC. Translation gives CASSVAGQGAFYGYTF.

Concerning this clone: At one end the junction does not follow the germline gene, possibly because of a read error. The chain employs TRBV7-2 and TRBJ1-2; 9 bases agree with TRBD1. In germline, CDR1 is SGHTA, CDR2 FQGNSA. The CDR3 covers 14 residues. The CDR3 DNA sequence: TGTGCCGGCAGCCCGGGACAGGGAAGGTATGGCTACACCTTC. This codes for CAGSPGQGRYGYTF.

J is TRBJ2-1 and V is TRBV30, with 13 bases fitting TRBD2. Germline assignment: CDR1 GTSNPN and CDR2 SVGIG (reference sequence). CDR3 length equals 13 residues. Losses at the gene ends were 4 bases for V and 13 bases for J; bases not matched to a gene: 7. CDR3 sequence (DNA): TGTGCCTGGACCCGGACTAGCGGGGGCGTCCAGTTCTTC. It is translated as CAWTRTSGGVQFF.

Worth noting for this clone: The same CDR3 can be traced to other DNA sequences in this sample. This rearrangement joins TRBV6-1 to TRBJ2-7; no reliable D call. Germline lookup yields CDR1 MNHNS and CDR2 SASEGT. CDR3 length: 11 residues. The V end lost 3 bases, the J end lost 4 bases, and 4 bases lay between the germline ends. The DNA for the CDR3 is TGTGCCAGCAGTGATTCTTACGAGCAGTACTTC. Its translation is CASSDSYEQYF.

The DNA of the CDR3 is TGCGCCAGCAGCTGGTCGGGCGCCGGGGCTGAAGCTTTCTTT. It specifies CASSWSGAGAEAFF. J is TRBJ1-1 and V is TRBV5-1; D ambiguous. The CDR3 runs to 14 residues. Germline CDR1 and CDR2: SGHRS and YFSETQ. V was shortened by 3 bases and J by 6 bases, with 15 bases between the two germline ends.

The chain links TRBV5-1 to TRBJ1-4; TRBD1 matches 8 bases. J was trimmed by 3 bases and V by 4 bases; bases with no gene match: 8. The CDR3 has 16 amino acids. Per the germline V gene, CDR1 is SGHRS and CDR2 is YFSETQ. In DNA, the CDR3 is TGCGCCAGCAGCCTACTAGACAGGGGCCCTAATGAAAAACTGTTTTTT. Its translation is CASSLLDRGPNEKLFF.

The chain couples TRBV28 to TRBJ2-5; TRBD2 aligns across 7 bases. Losses at the gene ends were 6 bases for V and 5 bases for J; bases not matched to a gene: 27. This CDR3 comprises 20 residues. Germline CDR1 MDHEN, CDR2 SYDVKM. CDR3 bases: TGTGCCAGCAGCACATTTTGGGGGGTGAGCGGGACTGGGGGACGGGAGACCCAGTACTTC. It specifies CASSTFWGVSGTGGRETQYF.

This clone was observed once. The gene calls are TRBV29-1 and TRBJ2-3, with TRBD2 matching 9 bases. With V trimmed by 7 bases and J by 2 bases, 1 base remained unmatched. The germline V gene has CDR1 SQVTM and CDR2 ANQGSEA. This CDR3 region has 12 residues. As DNA, the CDR3 is TGCAGCGAGCGGGGGGCCACAGATACGCAGTATTTT. Translated, it gives CSERGATDTQYF.

CDR3 amino acids: CASSLPLAGGHNEQFF. The CDR3 DNA is TGCGCCAGCAGCTTGCCCCTAGCGGGGGGACACAATGAGCAGTTCTTC. This rearrangement joins TRBV5-1 to TRBJ2-1; the match to TRBD2 covers 11 bases. CDR3 length: 16 residues. Germline V gene sequence: CDR1 SGHRS, CDR2 YFSETQ. The V segment lost 1 base and the J segment 5 bases; nucleotides outside the gene matches: 5.

This chain uses TRBV5-1 with TRBJ2-5, with a weak D call TRBD1 (5 bases). V lost 4 bases to trimming and J lost 4 bases, with 14 bases between them. The CDR3 runs 14 residues. Germline CDR1 is SGHRS and CDR2 is YFSETQ. The CDR3 loop reads CASSGGHLGETQYF. In DNA, the CDR3 is TGCGCCAGCAGCGGCGGACATTTAGGAGAGACCCAGTACTTC.

V usage is TRBV28 and J usage is TRBJ2-2, with 9 bases fitting TRBD1. This CDR3 is 15 amino acids long. V lost 4 bases, J lost 5 bases, and 5 bases stayed unmatched. CDR1 is MDHEN and CDR2 is SYDVKM in the germline V gene. CDR3 protein: CASSWTGVRTGELFF. As DNA, the CDR3 is TGTGCCAGCAGTTGGACAGGGGTACGGACCGGGGAGCTGTTTTTT.